These 14 T cell receptor beta chains share one sample of origin, sequenced in a study of regulatory T cells in long-lasting Graves disease. Described time point: newly diagnosed GD, antithyroid drugs for less than 3 months. The TCR library was made from RNA extracted from PBMCs. Arm-PCR with iRepertoire HTBI primers amplified the CDR3 regions for these TCR beta libraries. TCRdb used MiXCR to reprocess the multiplex PCR reads, holding one entry per CDR3 protein. The sample includes approximately 350,000 distinct CDR3 sequences, approximately 12% of them seen just once. The same sample was also used in a study of T cells in Graves' hyperthyroidism and ophthalmopathy.

The material was peripheral blood mononuclear cells (PBMCs), obtained at new diagnosis, from a patient treated with antithyroid drugs. All receptors derive from a woman aged 18-29 years with Graves disease.

This clonotype was picked up many times. The CDR3 bases are TGTGCCAGCAGCAGACCCCGGGCGGAAGCTTTCTTT. As protein: CASSRPRAEAFF. The genes are TRBV7-8 and TRBJ1-1; D not resolved. The CDR3 length is 12 residues. Looked up from germline, CDR1 is SGHVS and CDR2 is FQNEAQ. The V and J ends lost 5 bases and 8 bases respectively, with 12 bases between them.

This clonotype was seen more than once but under ten times. This chain uses TRBV29-1 with TRBJ1-4, with 8 bases that match TRBD1. Trimming cost V 6 bases and J 7 bases; bases outside gene matches: 10. Per the germline V gene, CDR1 is SQVTM and CDR2 is ANQGSEA. The CDR3 runs to 14 residues. CDR3 sequence (DNA): TGCAGCGTCGGACATGTACAGGGGGGTGAAAAACTGTTTTTT. Translating gives CSVGHVQGGEKLFF.

This clonotype was seen many times. The chain carries TRBV4-3 and TRBJ2-1; D is unresolved. V gave up 1 base and J gave up 9 bases, with 10 bases separating them. Germline V lookup: CDR1 LGHNA, CDR2 YSLEER. CDR3 length: 13 amino acids. DNA of the CDR3: TGCGCCAGCAGCCAAGTCGGCGAGATTGAGCAGTTCTTC. Translation: CASSQVGEIEQFF.

The V and J genes are TRBV28 and TRBJ1-6; possible D gene TRBD1, 5 bases. The CDR3 sequence is 17 residues long. Trimming shortened V by 5 bases and J by 1 base, and 15 bases separated the two germline ends. The germline CDR1 and CDR2 sequences are MDHEN and SYDVKM. CDR3 nucleotides: TGTGCCAGCAGTCCCTTCCAGGGAGGATCCTATAATTCACCCCTCCACTTT. Amino acid sequence: CASSPFQGGSYNSPLHF.

This CDR3 is CASSPPTGYIRNTIYF. The CDR3 DNA is TGTGCCAGCAGCCCCCCGACAGGGTATATCAGAAACACCATATATTTT. The J gene is TRBJ1-3, the V gene TRBV7-9; 7 bases line up with TRBD1. The ends lost 5 bases at V and 5 bases at J; junction bases unmatched: 12. This CDR3 region has 16 residues. The germline V gene has CDR1 SEHNR and CDR2 FQNEAQ (reference sequence).

In its sample, this clonotype was seen a few times. V is TRBV10-2 and J is TRBJ2-7; 15 nucleotides line up with TRBD2. CDR3 size: 15 residues. After removal of 7 bases from V and 1 base from J, the junction contained 2 bases not matched to a gene. CDR1 and CDR2 (germline): WSHSY, SAAADI. CDR3 bases: TGCGCCAGCAAAGGACTAGCGGGAGGGTCCTACGAGCAGTACTTC. This encodes CASKGLAGGSYEQYF.

Turning to this clonotype: This may be a read error: a much more frequent sequence differs by one nucleotide. No conserved phenylalanine or tryptophan ends this CDR3, so it is likely a read error. The chain has TRBV12-3 or TRBV12-4 and TRBJ2-1, with no clear D. CDR3 length: 11 residues. Trimming removed 6 bases from V and 5 bases from J, with 5 bases in between. CDR3 in DNA: TGTGCCAGCAGCTACAACAATGAGCAGTTCCTC. This translates into CASSYNNEQFL.

The chain combines TRBV4-3 with TRBJ2-2; TRBD1 might be the D (5 bases). In germline, CDR1 is LGHNA, CDR2 YSLEER. CDR3 size: 16 residues. The V and J ends lost 0 bases and 3 bases respectively, with 11 bases between them. CDR3 in amino acids: CASSQEQGRHTGELFF. DNA for the CDR3: TGCGCCAGCAGCCAAGAGCAGGGCAGACACACCGGGGAGCTGTTTTTT.

This clonotype appeared many times. The chain recombines TRBV15 with TRBJ2-3; D may be TRBD1 or TRBD2 (5 bases each). The CDR3 extends over 16 amino acids. Between the trimmed V and J ends, which lost 3 bases and 0 bases, there was a span of 13 bases. The germline CDR1 and CDR2 sequences are LNHNV and YYDKDF (reference sequence). CDR3: CATSSNGADSTDTQYF. The CDR3, as DNA: TGTGCCACCAGCAGTAACGGGGCGGATAGCACAGATACGCAGTATTTT.

The genes are TRBV7-8 and TRBJ1-5; 7 positions match TRBD1. Germline values: CDR1 SGHVS, CDR2 FQNEAQ. The ends lost 6 bases at V and 6 bases at J; junction bases unmatched: 26. The CDR3 runs 20 residues. CDR3: CASSYLVDSPTGLRGQPQHF. CDR3 in DNA: TGTGCCAGCAGTTACCTTGTAGACTCGCCGACAGGGTTGAGGGGTCAGCCCCAGCATTTT.

This clonotype was observed at least ten times. The chain links TRBV14 to TRBJ2-1; 10 bases are a match to TRBD1. CDR3 length equals 18 residues. From germline, CDR1 is SGHDN and CDR2 FVKESK. J was trimmed by 6 bases and V by 0 bases; bases with no gene match: 11. The CDR3 is CASSQDRVTGGLGNEQFF. The CDR3 DNA follows: TGTGCCAGCAGCCAAGATCGAGTGACAGGGGGCTTGGGCAATGAGCAGTTCTTC.

The chain recombines TRBV20-1 with TRBJ2-5; TRBD2 matches at 9 bases. The CDR3 loop spans 14 amino acids. V shed 5 bases, J shed 5 bases, and the junction held 9 bases outside the gene matches. The germline V gene has CDR1 DFQATT and CDR2 SNEGSKA (reference sequence). The CDR3, as DNA: TGCAGTGCTCCTAAGCGGGGGGCACGGGAGACCCAGTACTTC. Translating it yields CSAPKRGARETQYF.

This clonotype was seen repeatedly, ten times or more. This chain uses TRBV13 with TRBJ2-1, with no clear D. Germline V gene lookup returns CDR1 PRHDT and CDR2 FYEKMQ (reference sequence). Trimming took 1 base from V and 10 from J, leaving 8 bases between them. The CDR3 runs to 12 residues. CDR3 sequence: CASSLALAEQFF. The CDR3 DNA reads as TGTGCCAGCAGCTTAGCATTGGCGGAGCAGTTCTTC.

A word on this clonotype: A read error may be the cause here, since a much bigger clone is one base away. The conserved phenylalanine or tryptophan normally closing the CDR3 is absent here, so this likely arose from a read error. The chain has TRBV29-1 and TRBJ1-1, with D hard to call. V lost 3 bases, J lost 3 bases, and 8 bases lay in between. Looked up from germline, CDR1 is SQVTM and CDR2 is ANQGSEA. This CDR3 contains 12 residues. Written as DNA, the CDR3 is TGCAGCGTTGAGATGGGCTACACTGAAGCTTTCCTT. Translating gives CSVEMGYTEAFL.